This TCR beta chain was identified during a study of cytomegalovirus exposure and HLA in healthy donors. Study results and caveats: HLA restriction was apparent for most CMV-associated TCR beta chains in a later analysis.

PCR employed 60 Vbeta and 13 Jbeta primers. Using immunoSEQ multiplex PCR, the repertoire was profiled, and TCRdb retains in-frame clones only, with some absent. This table has 85,000 to 120,000 clones, about 64% appearing once. This clone was counted a few times. The antigen is unknown. CDR3 size: 13 residues. Germline CDR1 and CDR2: MNHEY and SVGAGI. The V gene lost 6 bases and the J gene lost 0 bases, with 5 bases spanning the gap. Sequenced input: PBMCs. The TCR was taken from a female donor in good health and CMV-seronegative. V gene TRBV6-5 combines with J gene TRBJ2-2; D is uncertain. CDR3 sequence: CASRHPNTGELFF. The CDR3 nucleotides read TGTGCCAGCAGACACCCGAACACCGGGGAGCTGTTTTTT.